This is a list of T cell receptor beta chains from one sample in a study of neurological immune-mediated disorders. In TCRdb, the 5' RACE reads were re-called with MiXCR into one record per CDR3 protein. The table has some 60,000 distinct CDR3 sequences, 2% to 2.5% seen once. Material: PBMCs. Every receptor here comes from a man in his forties or fifties with multiple sclerosis. The CDR3 runs from the conserved cysteine through the conserved F or W. A D gene is named only where the DNA matches it firmly. Clone sizes are shown as how often the clone was seen (once, few, many) or a class if it is expanded.

.	TRBJ1-2	TRBV12-3/TRBV12-4	many	TGTGCCAGCAGTTTAGCCCCCCCGGATGGCTACACCTTC	CASSLAPPDGYTF
.	TRBJ2-2	TRBV9	many	TGTGCCAGCAGCTTATTAGGGACCGGGGAGCTGTTTTTT	CASSLLGTGELFF
.	TRBJ2-6	TRBV12-3/TRBV12-4	many	TGTGCCAGCAGTTTATCGGGCTCTGGGGCCAACGTCCTGACTTTC	CASSLSGSGANVLTF
.	TRBJ2-5	TRBV12-3/TRBV12-4	many	TGTGCCAGCAGTTTAGGAGACGTGAGGGAGACCCAGTACTTC	CASSLGDVRETQYF
.	TRBJ2-3	TRBV7-3	many	TGTGCCAGCAGCTTGACAGCCCTCTCCACAGATACGCAGTATTTT	CASSLTALSTDTQYF
.	TRBJ2-5	TRBV4-2	many	TGTGCCAGCAGCCAAGAAGGTGAAGGCGGGGCCCGAGAGACCCAGTACTTC	CASSQEGEGGARETQYF
.	TRBJ2-6	TRBV5-6	many	TGTGCCAGCAGCGGAGGACTTGAGTACGTCCTGACTTTC	CASSGGLEYVLTF
TRBD2	TRBJ2-3	TRBV20-1	many	TGCAGTGCTAGAGAGTACGGGGGGGGCACAGATACGCAGTATTTT	CSAREYGGGTDTQYF
.	TRBJ1-2	TRBV9	many	TGTGCCAGCAGCGTAGAGGGAATGAGGGGCTACACCTTC	CASSVEGMRGYTF
TRBD2	TRBJ2-3	TRBV2	many	TGTGCCAGCAACGTAGCGGGGGGTATCACAGATACGCAGTATTTT	CASNVAGGITDTQYF
.	TRBJ1-1	TRBV7-6	many	TGTGCCAGCAGCTTAGTGGGTTGGGCAGGGGAGGCTGAAGCTTTCTTT	CASSLVGWAGEAEAFF
.	TRBJ1-6	TRBV20-1	many	TGCAGTGCTAATTTTGGAGGCCTAAGCTCCTATAATTCACCCCTCCACTTT	CSANFGGLSSYNSPLHF
.	TRBJ2-5	TRBV25-1	many	TGTGCCAGCAGTGAATTTTATTGGACATCGCAAGAGACCCAGTACTTC	CASSEFYWTSQETQYF
TRBD1	TRBJ1-5	TRBV30	many	TGTGCCTGGAGGGGGCGGGACAGCAGGGGTGATCAGCCCCAGCATTTT	CAWRGRDSRGDQPQHF
TRBD1	TRBJ2-7	TRBV7-6	many	TGTGCCAGCAGCTTAGCGGAGGGACAGGCCAGCGAGCAGTACTTC	CASSLAEGQASEQYF
.	TRBJ2-4	TRBV20-1	many	TGCAGTGCCCGGGCTAGCAAGCACATTCAGTACTTC	CSARASKHIQYF
.	TRBJ1-1	TRBV7-2	many	TGTGCCAGCACCACACCGTTGGGGACTGAAGCTTTCTTT	CASTTPLGTEAFF
.	TRBJ2-7	TRBV29-1	many	TGCAGCGTTGAAACGGGGTCCGGGTCCCCCTACGAGCAGTACTTC	CSVETGSGSPYEQYF
.	TRBJ1-6	TRBV12-3/TRBV12-4	many	TGTGCCAGCAGTTTCATTAGTTCACCCCTCCACTTT	CASSFISSPLHF
.	TRBJ2-5	TRBV7-6	many	TGTGCCAGCAGCTTATACAGCTGGGGGGACGAAGAGACCCAGTACTTC	CASSLYSWGDEETQYF
.	TRBJ2-1	TRBV20-1	medium-sized	TGCAGTGCTAGAGATCTAGACACCTACAATGAGCAGTTCTTC	CSARDLDTYNEQFF
.	TRBJ2-5	TRBV29-1	many	TGCAGCGCGAAATCGGGACATAGGCAAGAGACCCAGTACTTC	CSAKSGHRQETQYF
.	TRBJ1-2	TRBV5-1	many	TGCGCCAGCAGCGCCACCAGGTCAGGCTACACCTTC	CASSATRSGYTF
.	TRBJ1-2	TRBV20-1	many	TGCAGTGCTAGAGGGTGGGGGAACTATGGCTACACCTTC	CSARGWGNYGYTF